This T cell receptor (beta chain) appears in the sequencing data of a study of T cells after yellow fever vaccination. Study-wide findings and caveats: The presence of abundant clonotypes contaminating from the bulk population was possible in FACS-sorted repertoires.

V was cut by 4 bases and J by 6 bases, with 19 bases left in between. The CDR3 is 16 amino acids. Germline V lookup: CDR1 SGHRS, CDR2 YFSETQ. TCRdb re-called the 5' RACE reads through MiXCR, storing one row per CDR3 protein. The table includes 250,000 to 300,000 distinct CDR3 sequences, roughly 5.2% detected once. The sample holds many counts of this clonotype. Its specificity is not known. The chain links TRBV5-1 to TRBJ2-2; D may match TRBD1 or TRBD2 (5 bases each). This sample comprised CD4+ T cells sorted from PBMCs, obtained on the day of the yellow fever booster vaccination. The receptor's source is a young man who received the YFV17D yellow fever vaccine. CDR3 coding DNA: TGCGCCAGCAGCCTGGACACCCTACGAGGGTCCGGGGAGCTGTTTTTT. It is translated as CASSLDTLRGSGELFF.